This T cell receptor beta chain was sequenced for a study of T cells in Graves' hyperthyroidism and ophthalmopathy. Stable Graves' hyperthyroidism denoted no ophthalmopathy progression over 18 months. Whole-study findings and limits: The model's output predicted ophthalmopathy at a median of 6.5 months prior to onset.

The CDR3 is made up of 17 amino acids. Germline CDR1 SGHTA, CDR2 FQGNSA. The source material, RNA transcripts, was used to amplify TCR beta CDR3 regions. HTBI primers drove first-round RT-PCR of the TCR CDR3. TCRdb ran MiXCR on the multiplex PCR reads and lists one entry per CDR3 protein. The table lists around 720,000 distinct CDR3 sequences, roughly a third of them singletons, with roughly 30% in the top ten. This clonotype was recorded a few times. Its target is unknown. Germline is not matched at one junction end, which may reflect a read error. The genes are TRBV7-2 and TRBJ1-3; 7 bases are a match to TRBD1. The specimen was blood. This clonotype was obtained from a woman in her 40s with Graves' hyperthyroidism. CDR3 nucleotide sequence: TGCGCCAGCAGCCCTGAGGGACAGTTCTTCTCTGGAAACACCATATATTTT. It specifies CASSPEGQFFSGNTIYF.